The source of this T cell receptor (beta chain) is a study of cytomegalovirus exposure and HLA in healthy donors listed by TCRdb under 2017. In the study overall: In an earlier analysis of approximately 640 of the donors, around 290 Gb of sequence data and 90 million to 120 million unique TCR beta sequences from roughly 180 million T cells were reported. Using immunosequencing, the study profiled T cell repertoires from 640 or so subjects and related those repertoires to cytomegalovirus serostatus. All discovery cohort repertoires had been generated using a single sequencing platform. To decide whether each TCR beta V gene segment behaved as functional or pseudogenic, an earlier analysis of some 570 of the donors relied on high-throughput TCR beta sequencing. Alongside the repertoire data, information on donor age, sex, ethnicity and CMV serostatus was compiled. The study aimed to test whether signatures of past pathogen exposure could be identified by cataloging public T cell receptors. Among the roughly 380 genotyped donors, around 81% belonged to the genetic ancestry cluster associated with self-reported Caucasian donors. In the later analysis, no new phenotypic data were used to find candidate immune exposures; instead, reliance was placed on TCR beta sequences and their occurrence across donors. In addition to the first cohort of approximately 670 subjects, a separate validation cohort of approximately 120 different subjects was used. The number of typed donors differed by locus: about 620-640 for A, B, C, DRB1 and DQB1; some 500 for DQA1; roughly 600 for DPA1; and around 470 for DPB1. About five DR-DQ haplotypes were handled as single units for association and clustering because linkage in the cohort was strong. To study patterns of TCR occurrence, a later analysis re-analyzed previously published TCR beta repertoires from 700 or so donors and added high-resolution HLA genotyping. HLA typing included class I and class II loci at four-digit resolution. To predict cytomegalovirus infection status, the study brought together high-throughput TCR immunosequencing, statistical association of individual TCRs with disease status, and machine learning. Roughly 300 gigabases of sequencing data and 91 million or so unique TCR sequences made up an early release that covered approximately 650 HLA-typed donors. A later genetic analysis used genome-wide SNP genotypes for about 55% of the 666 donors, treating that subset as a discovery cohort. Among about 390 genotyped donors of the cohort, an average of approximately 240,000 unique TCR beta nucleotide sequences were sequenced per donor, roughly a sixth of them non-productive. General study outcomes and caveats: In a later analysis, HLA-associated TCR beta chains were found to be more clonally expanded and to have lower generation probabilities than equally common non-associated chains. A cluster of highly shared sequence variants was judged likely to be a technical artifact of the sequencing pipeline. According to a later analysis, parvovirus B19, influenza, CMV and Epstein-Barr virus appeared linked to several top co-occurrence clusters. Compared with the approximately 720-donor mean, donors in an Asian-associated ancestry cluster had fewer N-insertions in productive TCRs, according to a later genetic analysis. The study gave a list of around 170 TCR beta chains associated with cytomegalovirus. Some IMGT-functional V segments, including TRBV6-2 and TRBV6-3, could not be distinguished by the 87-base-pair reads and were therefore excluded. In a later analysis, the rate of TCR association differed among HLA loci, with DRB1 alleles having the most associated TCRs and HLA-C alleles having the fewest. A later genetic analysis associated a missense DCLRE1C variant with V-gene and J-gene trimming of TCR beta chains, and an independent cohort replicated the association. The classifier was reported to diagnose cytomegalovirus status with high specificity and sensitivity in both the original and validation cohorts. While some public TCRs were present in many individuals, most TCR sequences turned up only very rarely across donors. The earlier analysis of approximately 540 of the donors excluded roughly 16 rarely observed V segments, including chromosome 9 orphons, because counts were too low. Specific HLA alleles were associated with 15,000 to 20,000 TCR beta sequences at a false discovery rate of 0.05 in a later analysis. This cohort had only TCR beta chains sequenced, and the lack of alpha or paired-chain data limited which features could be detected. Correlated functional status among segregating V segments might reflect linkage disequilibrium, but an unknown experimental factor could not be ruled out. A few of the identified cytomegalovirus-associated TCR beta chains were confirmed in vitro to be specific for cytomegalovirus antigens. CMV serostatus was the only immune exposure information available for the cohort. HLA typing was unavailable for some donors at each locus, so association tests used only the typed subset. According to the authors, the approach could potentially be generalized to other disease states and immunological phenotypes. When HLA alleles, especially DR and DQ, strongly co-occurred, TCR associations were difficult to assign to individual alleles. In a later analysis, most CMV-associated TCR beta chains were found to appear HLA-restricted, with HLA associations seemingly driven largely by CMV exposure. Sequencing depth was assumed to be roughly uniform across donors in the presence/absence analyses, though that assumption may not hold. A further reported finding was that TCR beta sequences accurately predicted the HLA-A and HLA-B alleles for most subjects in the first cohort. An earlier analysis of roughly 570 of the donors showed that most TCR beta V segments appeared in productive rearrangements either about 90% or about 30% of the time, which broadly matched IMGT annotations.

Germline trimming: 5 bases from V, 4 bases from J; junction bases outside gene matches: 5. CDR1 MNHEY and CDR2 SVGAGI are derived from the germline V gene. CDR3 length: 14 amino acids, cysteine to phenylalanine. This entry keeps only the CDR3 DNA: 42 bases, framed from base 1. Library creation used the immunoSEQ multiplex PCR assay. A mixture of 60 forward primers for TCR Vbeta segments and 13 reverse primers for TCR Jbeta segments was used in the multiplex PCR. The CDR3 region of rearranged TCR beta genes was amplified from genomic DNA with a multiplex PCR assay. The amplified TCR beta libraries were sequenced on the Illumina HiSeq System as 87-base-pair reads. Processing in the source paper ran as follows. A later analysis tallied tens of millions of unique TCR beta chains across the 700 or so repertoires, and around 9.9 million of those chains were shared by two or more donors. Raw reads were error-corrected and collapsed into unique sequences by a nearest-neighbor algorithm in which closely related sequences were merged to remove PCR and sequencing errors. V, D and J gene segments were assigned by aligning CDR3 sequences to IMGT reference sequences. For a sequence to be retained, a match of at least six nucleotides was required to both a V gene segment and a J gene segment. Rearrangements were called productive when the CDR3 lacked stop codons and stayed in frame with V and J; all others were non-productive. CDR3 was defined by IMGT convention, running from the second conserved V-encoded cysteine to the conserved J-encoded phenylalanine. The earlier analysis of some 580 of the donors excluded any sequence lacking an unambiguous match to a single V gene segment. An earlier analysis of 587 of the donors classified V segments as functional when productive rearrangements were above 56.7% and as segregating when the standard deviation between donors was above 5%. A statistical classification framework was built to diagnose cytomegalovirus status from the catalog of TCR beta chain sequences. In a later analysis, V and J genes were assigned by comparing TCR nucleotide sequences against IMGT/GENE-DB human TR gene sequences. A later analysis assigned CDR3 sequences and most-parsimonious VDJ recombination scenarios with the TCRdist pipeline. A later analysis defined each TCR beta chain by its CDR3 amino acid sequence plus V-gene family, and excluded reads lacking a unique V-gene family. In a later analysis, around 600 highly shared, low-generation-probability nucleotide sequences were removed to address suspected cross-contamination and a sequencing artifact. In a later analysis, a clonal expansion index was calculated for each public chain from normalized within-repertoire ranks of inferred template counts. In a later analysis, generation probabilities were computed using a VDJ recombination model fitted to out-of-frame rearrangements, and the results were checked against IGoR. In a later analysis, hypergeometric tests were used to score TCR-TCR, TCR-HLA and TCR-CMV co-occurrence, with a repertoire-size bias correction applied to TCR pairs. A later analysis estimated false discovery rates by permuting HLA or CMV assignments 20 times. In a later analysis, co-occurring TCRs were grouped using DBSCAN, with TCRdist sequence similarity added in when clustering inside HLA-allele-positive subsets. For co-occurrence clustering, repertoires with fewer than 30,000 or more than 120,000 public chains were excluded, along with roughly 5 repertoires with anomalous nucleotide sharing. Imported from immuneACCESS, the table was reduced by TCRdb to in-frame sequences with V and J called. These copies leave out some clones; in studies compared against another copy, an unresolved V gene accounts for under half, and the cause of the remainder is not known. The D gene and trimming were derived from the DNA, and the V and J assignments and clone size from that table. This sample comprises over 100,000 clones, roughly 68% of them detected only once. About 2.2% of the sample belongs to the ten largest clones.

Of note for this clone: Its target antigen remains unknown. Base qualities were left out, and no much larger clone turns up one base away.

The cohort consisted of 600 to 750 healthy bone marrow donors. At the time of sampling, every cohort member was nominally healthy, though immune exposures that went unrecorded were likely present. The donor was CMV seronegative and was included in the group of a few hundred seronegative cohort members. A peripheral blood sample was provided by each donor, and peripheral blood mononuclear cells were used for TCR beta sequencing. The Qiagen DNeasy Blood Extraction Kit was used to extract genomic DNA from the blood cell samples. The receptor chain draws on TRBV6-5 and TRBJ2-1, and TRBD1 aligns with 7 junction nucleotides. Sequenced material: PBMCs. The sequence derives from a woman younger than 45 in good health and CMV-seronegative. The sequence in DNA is TGTGCCAGCAGTGAACGGACAGGATACAATGAGCAGTTCTTC. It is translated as CASSERTGYNEQFF.